The sequence of this T cell receptor (beta chain) was determined in a study of blood T cell repertoires in COVID-19. Study background: COVID-19 samples collected from the United States, Italy and Spain covered acute and convalescent phases. PBMCs, B-cell-depleted T cells, or T cells provided the cDNA or gDNA that made up the material.

Original processing methods: Quantification of nucleated cells was approximated via reference gene primer amplification. Measured with immunoSEQ multiplex PCR; TCRdb has only the in-frame clones, and not every one. That table gives V, J and clone size, and the DNA gave D and trimming. Of about 160,000 clones listed, over 65% were seen once; the top ten hold under 2.5%. Germline lookup yields CDR1 KGHSH and CDR2 LQKENI. Deletions cut 1 base from V and 4 bases from J, with 14 bases between. The CDR3 is 16 amino acids. Sequencing was carried out using peripheral blood. The rearrangement joins TRBV18 to TRBJ2-1, with TRBD2 as a possible D gene (5 bases). This clonotype was sampled from a man between 65 and 85 years old with acute or convalescent COVID-19. CDR3 sequence: CASSPLASTGYNEQFF. As DNA, the CDR3 is TGTGCCAGCTCACCACTCGCCTCAACGGGGTACAATGAGCAGTTCTTC.